This TCR beta chain was obtained from a study of vaccination and CD4 T cells after COVID-19 (dated 2022 in TCRdb). A note on the overall study: Convalescent patients had a positive SARS-CoV-2 result on nasal swab PCR, and of these patients, nine had mild disease and one had severe disease. Six males and four females were included in the convalescent cohort, with two Hispanic individuals, seven Caucasians, two Asians and one multiracial person represented. Two doses of either the Pfizer-BioNTech BNT162b2 vaccine (n=8) or the Moderna mRNA-1273 vaccine (n=2) were administered to participants. Post-COVID blood samples from convalescent patients were collected a median of around 100 days after diagnosis, with a range of roughly 30 to 170 days. The time from the second vaccine dose to post-vaccine blood sampling had a median of approximately 72 days and ranged from about 14 to 250 days. Culture stimuli were overlapping spike peptide pools from SARS-CoV-2 and from the common cold coronaviruses HCoV-NL63, HCoV-OC43 and HCoV-229E. Control cultures used a CEFX viral epitope pool as positive control, an HIV-1 Nef peptide pool as negative control, or no peptide. In 10 COVID-19 convalescent patients and a few infection-naive healthy vaccine recipients, researchers compared the spike-specific CD4+ TCR repertoire from before mRNA vaccination with the repertoire from after. What the research found in general, with its limitations: An increase in the median number of SARS-CoV-2-reactive clonotypes from approximately 21 after infection to a few dozen after vaccination was observed, but the change was not found to be significant. Among convalescent patients, a median around 89% of the SARS-CoV-2-reactive clones seen after vaccination appeared only after vaccination, which suggests priming specific to the vaccine. Of the vaccine-specific clones in convalescent patients, 304 of 307, or nearly all, reacted only to SARS-CoV-2 spike and did not cross-react with common cold coronaviruses. Relatively few convalescent patients were included in the study, and early timepoints after natural infection were not analyzed.

This sample's treatment or condition label indicates: 10-day PBMC culture with coronavirus spike peptide pools or control peptides (ViraFEST assay). To expand antigen-specific T cells with peptide pools and then pick out the expanded clonotypes through TCR sequencing, the study relied on the ViraFEST assay. The positive SARS-CoV-2 PCR tests of the convalescent patients were dated from March to December 2020, before the Alpha, Beta and Delta variants emerged in the United States. PBMCs were cultured at roughly 1.9 million per well in IMDM supplemented with about 5.5% human AB serum and about 10 IU/ml IL-2, with about 11 ug/ml peptide pools added. Half of the culture medium was replaced with fresh IL-2-containing medium on days 3 and 7. After 10 days of culture, CD4+ T cells were isolated by negative selection using the EasySep CD4+ T cell isolation kit. PBMCs were separated from whole blood using Ficoll-Paque Plus gradient centrifugation and then either used fresh or cryopreserved at -140C. In general, triplicate wells were set up for every culture condition.

The library was obtained by PCR. DNA from cultured CD4+ T cells was subjected to TCR sequencing with the Oncomine TCR Beta short-read assay at the Johns Hopkins FTIC core. Genomic DNA was extracted from the cultured CD4+ T cells with the QIAamp micro DNA kit. Oncomine TCR Beta libraries from cultured CD4+ T cells were pooled using unique dual indexes and sequenced on an Illumina iSeq 100. The published analysis was carried out like this. Non-productive sequences were removed, and CDR3s not starting with C, not ending with F or W, or shorter than 7 amino acids were discarded. Antigen-specific clonotypes were identified using the MANAFEST web application through comparison of peptide-stimulated wells with reference and other culture wells. Positive clones required FDR below 0.05, an odds ratio above 5, and productive frequency above 0.1% in at least two of three replicate wells. Clonotypes that were significantly expanded in both SARS-CoV-2 spike wells and at least one common cold coronavirus spike condition were defined as cross-reactive. Using R version 3.6.1, CDR3 homology was evaluated through Levenshtein distances (stringdist) along with unrooted phylogenetic trees (ape). The raw public reads went through TCRdb reprocessing: fastp at Q25, MiXCR clone calling, in-frame beta chains kept. When rows share a CDR3 protein, they turn into one entry using the most common DNA and genes. TCRdb, rather than the study authors, made the V and J calls. The sample contains about 15,000 distinct CDR3 sequences, over 45% of them found a single time. The ten largest clonotypes hold 16% of the sample.

Trimming leaves V shorter by 5 bases and J shorter by 4 bases, with the junction holding 12 bases beyond the gene matches. Taken from cysteine to phenylalanine, the CDR3 has 16 residues. Solely the CDR3 DNA is kept, with 48 bases framed from the first base. The germline V gene (reference sequence) yields DFQATT for CDR1 and SNEGSKA for CDR2. Comment on this clonotype: What antigen it recognizes has not been identified. Nothing much larger sits one base from this clone, and base qualities are not available.

Sequences were derived from CD4+ T cells from blood, cultured in vitro, sampled before SARS-CoV-2 vaccination. The sequence came from a human donor who had recovered from COVID-19. This chain joins TRBV20-1 to TRBJ2-1, with 9 central nucleotides matching TRBD2. The nucleotide sequence is TGCAGTGCTGGTGGGTATTGGACTAGCGTGTACAATGAGCAGTTCTTC. This codes for CSAGGYWTSVYNEQFF.